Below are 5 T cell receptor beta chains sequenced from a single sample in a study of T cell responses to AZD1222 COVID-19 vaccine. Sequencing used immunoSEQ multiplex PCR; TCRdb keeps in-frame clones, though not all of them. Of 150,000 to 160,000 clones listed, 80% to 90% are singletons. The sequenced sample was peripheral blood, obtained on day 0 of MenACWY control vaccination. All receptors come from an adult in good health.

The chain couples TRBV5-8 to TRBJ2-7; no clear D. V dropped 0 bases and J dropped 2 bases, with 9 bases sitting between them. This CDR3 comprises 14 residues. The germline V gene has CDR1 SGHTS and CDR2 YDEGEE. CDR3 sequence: CASSLDYPPYEQYV. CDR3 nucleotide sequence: TGTGCCAGCAGCTTGGACTATCCCCCCTACGAGCAGTACGTC.

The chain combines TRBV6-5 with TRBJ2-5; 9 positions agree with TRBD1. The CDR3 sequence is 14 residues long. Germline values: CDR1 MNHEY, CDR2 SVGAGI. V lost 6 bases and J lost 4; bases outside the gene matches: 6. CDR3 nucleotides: TGTGCCAGCAGGGCCCCGGACAGGGGAGAGACCCAGTACTTC. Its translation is CASRAPDRGETQYF.

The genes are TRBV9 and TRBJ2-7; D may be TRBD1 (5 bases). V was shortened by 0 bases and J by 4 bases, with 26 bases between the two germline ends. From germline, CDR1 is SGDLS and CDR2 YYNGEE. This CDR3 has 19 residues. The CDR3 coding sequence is TGTGCCAGCAGCGTAGTTCCCGATCTCCTAGGGGCCTTAAGGTACGAGCAGTACTTC. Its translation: CASSVVPDLLGALRYEQYF.

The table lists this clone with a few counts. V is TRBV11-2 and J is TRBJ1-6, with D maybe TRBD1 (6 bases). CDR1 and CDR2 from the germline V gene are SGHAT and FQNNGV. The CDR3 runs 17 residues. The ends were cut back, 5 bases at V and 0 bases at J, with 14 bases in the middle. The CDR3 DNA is TGTGCCAGCAGCCCGTCTGGACAGAGCTCCTATAATTCACCCCTCCACTTT. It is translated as CASSPSGQSSYNSPLHF.

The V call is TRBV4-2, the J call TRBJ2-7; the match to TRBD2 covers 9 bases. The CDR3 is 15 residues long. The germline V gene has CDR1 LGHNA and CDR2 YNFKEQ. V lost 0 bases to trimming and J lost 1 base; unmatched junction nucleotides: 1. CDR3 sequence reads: CASSQEREGSYEQYF. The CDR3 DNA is TGTGCCAGCAGCCAAGAGCGGGAGGGATCCTACGAGCAGTACTTC.